The source of this T cell receptor beta chain is a study of blood T cell repertoires in COVID-19. Study context: The United States, Italy and Spain provided the acute and convalescent COVID-19 samples. PBMCs, B-cell-depleted T cells, or T cells provided the cDNA or gDNA that made up the material.

This clone has only one observation. Per the original methods: The assay estimated nucleated cells by amplifying reference gene primers. Produced via immunoSEQ multiplex PCR; TCRdb's table is partial and in-frame only. The DNA was the basis for D and trimming; V, J and clone size are from that table. The table shows about 87,000 clones, with around three quarters occurring only once. The CDR3 has 13 amino acids. Germline CDR1 reads SEHNR; CDR2 reads FQNEAQ (reference sequence). Trimming stripped 2 bases from V and 9 bases from J, with 8 bases between. This chain links TRBV7-9 with TRBJ1-6; D is undetermined. This TCR was sampled from a woman in her fifties or sixties with acute or convalescent COVID-19. Input material: peripheral blood. In nucleotides, the CDR3 is TGTGCCAGCAGCTTAAACGGTGGTTCACCCCTCCACTTT. Its translation: CASSLNGGSPLHF.